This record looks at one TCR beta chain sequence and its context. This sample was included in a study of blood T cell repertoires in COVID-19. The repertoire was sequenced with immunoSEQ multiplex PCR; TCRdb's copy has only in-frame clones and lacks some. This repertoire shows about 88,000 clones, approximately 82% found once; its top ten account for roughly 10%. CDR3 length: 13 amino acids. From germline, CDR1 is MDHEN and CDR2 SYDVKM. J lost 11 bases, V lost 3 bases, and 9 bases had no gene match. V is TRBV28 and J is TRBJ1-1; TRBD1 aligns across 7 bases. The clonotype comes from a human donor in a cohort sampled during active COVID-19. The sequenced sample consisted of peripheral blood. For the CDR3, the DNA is TGTGCCAGCAGTTTCGGGGACAGCGGAGGTGCTTTCTTT. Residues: CASSFGDSGGAFF.